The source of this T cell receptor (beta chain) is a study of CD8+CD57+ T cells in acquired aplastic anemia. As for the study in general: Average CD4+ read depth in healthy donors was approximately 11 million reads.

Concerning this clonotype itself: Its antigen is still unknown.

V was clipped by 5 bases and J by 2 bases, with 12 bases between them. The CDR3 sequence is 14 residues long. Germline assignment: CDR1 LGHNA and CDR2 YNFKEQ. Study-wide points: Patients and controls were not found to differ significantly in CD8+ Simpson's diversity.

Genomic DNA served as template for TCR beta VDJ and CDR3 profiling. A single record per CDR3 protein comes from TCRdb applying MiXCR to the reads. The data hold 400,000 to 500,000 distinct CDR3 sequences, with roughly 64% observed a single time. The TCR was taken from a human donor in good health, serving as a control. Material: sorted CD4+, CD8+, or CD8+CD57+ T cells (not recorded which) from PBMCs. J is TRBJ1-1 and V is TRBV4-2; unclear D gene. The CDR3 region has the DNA TGTGCCAGCAGCTTGGCCGTTGGTAACACTGAAGCTTTCTTT. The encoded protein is CASSLAVGNTEAFF.